The T cell receptor beta chain under discussion was sequenced for a study of blood T cell repertoires in COVID-19. Study-wide context: The United States, Italy and Spain were the sources of the acute and convalescent COVID-19 samples. Sources were T cells, B-cell-depleted T cells, or PBMCs; the material itself was cDNA or gDNA.

Original data processing: Amplification from reference gene primers served as the basis for estimated nucleated cell counts. The data were produced by immunoSEQ multiplex PCR, yet TCRdb's version contains in-frame clones alone and is incomplete. The V and J calls and clone size were taken over from that table, and D and trimming were inferred from the DNA. Of about 190,000 clones listed, around four fifths are singletons. Trimming pared 4 bases from V and 3 bases from J, leaving 16 bases between. The CDR3 runs 16 residues. Germline V gene sequence: CDR1 MDHEN, CDR2 SYDVKM. The receptor was derived from a man aged 25-40 years with active or convalescent COVID-19. The chain couples TRBV28 to TRBJ1-5; the D gene is possibly TRBD1 (6 bases). The sequencing sample was made of peripheral blood. Written as DNA, the CDR3 is TGTGCCAGCAGTTCGGCGACAGGTCCTAACAATCAGCCCCAGCATTTT. It encodes CASSSATGPNNQPQHF.